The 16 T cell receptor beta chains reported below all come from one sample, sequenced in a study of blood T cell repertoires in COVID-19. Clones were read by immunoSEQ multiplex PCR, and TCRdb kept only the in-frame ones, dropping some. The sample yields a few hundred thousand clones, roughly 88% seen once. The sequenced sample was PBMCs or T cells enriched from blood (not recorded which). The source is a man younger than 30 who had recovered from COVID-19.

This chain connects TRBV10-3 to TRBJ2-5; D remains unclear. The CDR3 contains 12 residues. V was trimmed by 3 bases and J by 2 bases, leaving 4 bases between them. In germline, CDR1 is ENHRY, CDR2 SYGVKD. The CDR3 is CAISDGQETQYF. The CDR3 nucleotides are TGTGCCATCAGTGACGGGCAAGAGACCCAGTACTTC.

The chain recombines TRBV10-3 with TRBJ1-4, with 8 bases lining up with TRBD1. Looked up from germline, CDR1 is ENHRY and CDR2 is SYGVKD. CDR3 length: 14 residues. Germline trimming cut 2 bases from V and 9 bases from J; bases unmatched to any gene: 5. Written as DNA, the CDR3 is TGTGCCATCAGTGAGCCCGGACAGGGAAAAAAACTGTTTTTT. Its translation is CAISEPGQGKKLFF.

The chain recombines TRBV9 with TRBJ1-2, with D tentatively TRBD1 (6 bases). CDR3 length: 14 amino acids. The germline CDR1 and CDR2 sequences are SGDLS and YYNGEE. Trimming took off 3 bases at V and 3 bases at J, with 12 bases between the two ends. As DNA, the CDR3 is TGTGCCAGCAGCGACCGGACAGCTGACTATGGCTACACCTTC. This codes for CASSDRTADYGYTF.

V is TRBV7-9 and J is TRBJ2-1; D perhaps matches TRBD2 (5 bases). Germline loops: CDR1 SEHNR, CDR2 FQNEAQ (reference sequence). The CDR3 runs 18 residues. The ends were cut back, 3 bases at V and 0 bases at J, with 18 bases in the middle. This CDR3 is CASSFGIAGQSSYNEQFF. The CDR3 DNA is TGTGCCAGCAGCTTCGGTATCGCGGGCCAAAGCTCCTACAATGAGCAGTTCTTC.

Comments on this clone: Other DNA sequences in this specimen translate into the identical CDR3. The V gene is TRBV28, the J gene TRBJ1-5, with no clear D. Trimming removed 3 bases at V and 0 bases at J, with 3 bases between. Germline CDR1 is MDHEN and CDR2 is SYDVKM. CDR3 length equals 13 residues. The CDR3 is CASSFSSNQPQHF. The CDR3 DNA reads TGTGCCAGCAGTTTCTCTAGCAATCAGCCCCAGCATTTT.

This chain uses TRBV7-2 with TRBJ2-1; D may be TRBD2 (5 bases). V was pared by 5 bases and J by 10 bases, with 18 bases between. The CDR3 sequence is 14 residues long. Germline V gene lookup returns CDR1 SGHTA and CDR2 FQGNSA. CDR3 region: CASSAGGLVGEQFF. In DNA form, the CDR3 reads TGTGCCAGCAGCGCAGGCGGGCTAGTAGGCGAGCAGTTCTTC.

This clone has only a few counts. In nucleotides, the CDR3 is TGCGCCAGCAGTGCGTTCCCAGGGCGAGAGCAGTACTTC. This sequence encodes CASSAFPGREQYF. The chain combines TRBV10-1 with TRBJ2-7, with D perhaps TRBD1 (5 bases). CDR1 and CDR2 from the germline V gene are WNHNN and SYGVQD (reference sequence). CDR3 length: 13 residues. The V and J ends lost 4 bases and 7 bases respectively, with 14 bases between them.

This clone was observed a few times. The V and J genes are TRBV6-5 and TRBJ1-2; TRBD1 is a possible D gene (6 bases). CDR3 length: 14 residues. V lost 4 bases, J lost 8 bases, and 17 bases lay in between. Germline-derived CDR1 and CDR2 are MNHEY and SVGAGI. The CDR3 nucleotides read TGTGCCAGCAGTTTCATGGACAGCCAGGGAGGCTACACCTTC. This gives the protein CASSFMDSQGGYTF.

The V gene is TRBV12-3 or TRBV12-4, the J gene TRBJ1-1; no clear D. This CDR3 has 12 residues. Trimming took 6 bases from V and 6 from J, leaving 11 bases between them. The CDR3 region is CASRPRESEAFF. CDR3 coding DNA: TGTGCCAGCAGGCCCCGGGAGTCTGAAGCTTTCTTT.

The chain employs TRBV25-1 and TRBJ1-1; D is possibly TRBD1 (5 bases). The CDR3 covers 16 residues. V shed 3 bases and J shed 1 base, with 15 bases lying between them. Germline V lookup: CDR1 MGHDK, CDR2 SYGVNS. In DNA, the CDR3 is TGTGCCAGCAGTGAGAGGTGCGATAGGGGGAACACTGAAGCTTTCTTT. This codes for CASSERCDRGNTEAFF.

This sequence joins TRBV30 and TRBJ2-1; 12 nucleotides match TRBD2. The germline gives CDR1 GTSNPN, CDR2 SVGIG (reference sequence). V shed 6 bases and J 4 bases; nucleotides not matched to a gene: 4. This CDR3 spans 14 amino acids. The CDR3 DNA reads TGTGCCTGTACCGGGACTAGCGGGTACAATGAGCAGTTCTTC. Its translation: CACTGTSGYNEQFF.

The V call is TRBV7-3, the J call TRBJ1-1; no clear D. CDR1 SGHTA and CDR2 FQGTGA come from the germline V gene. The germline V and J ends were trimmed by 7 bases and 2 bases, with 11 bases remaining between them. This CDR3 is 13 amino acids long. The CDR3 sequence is CASTPPVNTEAFF. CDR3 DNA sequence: TGTGCCAGCACCCCCCCCGTAAACACTGAAGCTTTCTTT.

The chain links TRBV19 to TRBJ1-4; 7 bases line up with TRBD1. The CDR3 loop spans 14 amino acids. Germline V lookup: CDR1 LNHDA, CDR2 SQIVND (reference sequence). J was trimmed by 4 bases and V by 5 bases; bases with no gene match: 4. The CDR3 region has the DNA TGTGCCAGTAGTCCGACAGGGAGTAATGAAAAACTGTTTTTT. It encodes CASSPTGSNEKLFF.

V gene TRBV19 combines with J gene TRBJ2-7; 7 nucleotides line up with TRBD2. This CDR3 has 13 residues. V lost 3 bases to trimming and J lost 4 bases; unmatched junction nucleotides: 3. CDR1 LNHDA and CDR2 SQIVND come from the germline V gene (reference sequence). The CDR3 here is CASSILAEYEQYF. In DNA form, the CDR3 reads TGTGCCAGTAGTATCCTAGCGGAGTACGAGCAGTACTTC.

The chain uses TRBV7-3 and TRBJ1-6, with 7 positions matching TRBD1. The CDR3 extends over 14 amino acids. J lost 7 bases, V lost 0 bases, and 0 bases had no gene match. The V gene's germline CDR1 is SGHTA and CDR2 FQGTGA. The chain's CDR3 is CASSLTDRNSPLHF. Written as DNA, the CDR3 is TGTGCCAGCAGCTTAACGGACAGGAATTCACCCCTCCACTTT.

CDR3 nucleotide sequence: TGTGCCAGTAGTATAGCCCCGGCAGATACGCAGTATTTT. It encodes CASSIAPADTQYF. The chain employs TRBV19 and TRBJ2-3; D remains ambiguous. V lost 1 base and J 4 bases, leaving 6 bases between the germline ends. The CDR3 totals 13 residues. From germline, CDR1 is LNHDA and CDR2 SQIVND (reference sequence).